A selection of T cell receptor beta chains follows, all from one sample in a study of control samples from healthy donors and cancer patients. Generated by immunoSEQ multiplex PCR, the TCRdb table keeps only in-frame clones and is missing some. The table includes some 130,000 clones, 92% detected once. The sample consisted of blood. The receptors shown here come from a woman between 45 and 65 years old in good health. Both conserved end residues are part of each CDR3. The D gene is left open where the match is weak. A clone size is listed for some rows: how often the clone was seen (once, few, many), or a class if it is expanded.

- - TRBJ1-1 TRBV10-2 TGCGCCAGCAGTGAGCGGCACACTGAAGCTTTCTTT CASSERHTEAFF
- - TRBJ1-1 TRBV10-2 TGCGCCAGCAGTGAAATGGCCTATGAAGCTTTCTTT CASSEMAYEAFF
once - TRBJ1-1 TRBV10-3 TGTGCCATCAGTGTCGGTACGAACACTGAAGCTTTCTTT CAISVGTNTEAFF
- TRBD1 TRBJ1-6 TRBV6-5 TGTGCCAGCAGGGTACAGGGACAGGATAATTCACCCCTCCACTTT CASRVQGQDNSPLHF
- - TRBJ1-1 TRBV3-1/TRBV3-2 TGTGCCAGCAGCCAACCCTTGGAGGGAGCGGAAGCTTTCTTT CASSQPLEGAEAFF
- TRBD1 TRBJ1-2 TRBV25-1 TGTGCCAGCGGAACCGGGACAGTCCATGGCTACACCTTC CASGTGTVHGYTF
- - TRBJ1-5 TRBV6-4 TGTGCCAGCAGTGTGACAGAGGGATATCAGCCCCAGCATTTT CASSVTEGYQPQHF
once TRBD2 TRBJ2-3 TRBV5-6 TGTGCCAGCAGCGGACTAGCGGGGGCTTCCACAGATACGCAGTATTTT CASSGLAGASTDTQYF
- TRBD1 TRBJ1-6 TRBV5-1 TGCGCCAGCAGCTTGGGGACAGGGCGGGGTTCACCCCTCCACTTT CASSLGTGRGSPLHF
- - TRBJ1-1 TRBV5-1 TGCGCCAGCAGCTATGGGTCTCGGACTGAAGCTTTCTTT CASSYGSRTEAFF
- - TRBJ2-5 TRBV29-1 TGCAGCTCCCTCTGGGGGGTCCAAGAGACCCAGTACTTC CSSLWGVQETQYF
- - TRBJ2-7 TRBV27 TGTGCCAGCACTCCTCAGGGGCTCTCCTACGAGCAGTACTTC CASTPQGLSYEQYF
few - TRBJ1-1 TRBV5-4 TGTGCCAGCAGCTTCGAGTTGAACACTGAAGCTTTCTTT CASSFELNTEAFF
- TRBD1 TRBJ1-4 TRBV3-1/TRBV3-2 TGTGCCAGCAGCCAAGATCCATTGCGGACAGGGCAAAATGAAAAACTGTTTTTT CASSQDPLRTGQNEKLFF
- - TRBJ1-3 TRBV6-5 TGTGCCAGCATAGACACGTTCTCTGGAAACACCATATATTTT CASIDTFSGNTIYF
- - TRBJ1-4 TRBV5-8 TGTGCCAGCAGCTTGTCGGCGGGAAGATCTGAAAAACTGTTTTTT CASSLSAGRSEKLFF
- TRBD2 TRBJ2-1 TRBV29-1 TGCAGCGTTGAAAAGCGGGAGATAGGAGATGAGCAGTTCTTC CSVEKREIGDEQFF
- - TRBJ1-1 TRBV5-6 TGTGCCACGGGGAAGTGGGGAAGTTCAACTGAAGCTTTCTTT CATGKWGSSTEAFF
- TRBD2 TRBJ2-7 TRBV5-1 TGCGCCAGCAGCACCGGACTAGCGGGTACCTACGAGCAGTACTTC CASSTGLAGTYEQYF
- TRBD1 TRBJ2-7 TRBV9 TGTGCCAGCAGCCTCGGGACAGTTTCCTACGAGCAGTACTTC CASSLGTVSYEQYF
- - TRBJ1-1 TRBV11-1 TGTGCCAGCAGCTTATGGCAGGTGAACACTGAAGCTTTCTTT CASSLWQVNTEAFF
few TRBD1 TRBJ1-1 TRBV5-6 TGTGCCAGCAGCTCCCGCTTGACAGGGCCTATGAACACTGAAGCTTTCTTT CASSSRLTGPMNTEAFF
- TRBD1 TRBJ1-1 TRBV5-1 TGCGCCAGCAGCAGTCAGGGGGCGAACACTGAAGCTTTCTTT CASSSQGANTEAFF
- - TRBJ2-2 TRBV5-4 TGTGCCAGCAGCTTGTCTTCAGGGTCAGTTCAATCCGGGGAGCTGTTTTTT CASSLSSGSVQSGELFF
- - TRBJ2-3 TRBV19 TGTGCCAGTAGTATAGGTCTGGGTAGCACAGATACGCAGTATTTT CASSIGLGSTDTQYF
- - TRBJ1-6 TRBV2 TGTGCCAGCAGTGACAGGTTTGGCTATTCACCCCTCCACTTT CASSDRFGYSPLHF
- - TRBJ2-1 TRBV15 TGTGCCACCAGCACCCCGAAGGGAGGCTCCTACAATGAGCAGTTCTTC CATSTPKGGSYNEQFF
- TRBD2 TRBJ2-2 TRBV5-1 TGCGCCAGCAGCTTACCGGGACTAGGTCCCGGGGAGCTGTTTTTT CASSLPGLGPGELFF
- - TRBJ1-1 TRBV19 TGTGCCAGTAGTATAGTGCCTGGTAGTGCCAACGCTGAAGCTTTCTTT CASSIVPGSANAEAFF
- TRBD2 TRBJ2-5 TRBV27 TGTGCCAGCAGTTACACCCTAGCGGGTCAAGAGACCCAGTACTTC CASSYTLAGQETQYF
- - TRBJ1-5 TRBV21-1 TGTGCCAGCAGCAAAGGGGGAGAATTAACGAAGCCCCAGCATTTT CASSKGGELTKPQHF
- TRBD1 TRBJ1-2 TRBV29-1 TGCAGCGTTGAGCCGGGACAGGCTAATTATGGCTACACCTTC CSVEPGQANYGYTF
- TRBD1 TRBJ2-1 TRBV27 TGTGCCAGCAGCCTAACGACAGGGGGCTTGAATGTAGGGTCCTACAATGAGCAGTTCTTC CASSLTTGGLNVGSYNEQFF